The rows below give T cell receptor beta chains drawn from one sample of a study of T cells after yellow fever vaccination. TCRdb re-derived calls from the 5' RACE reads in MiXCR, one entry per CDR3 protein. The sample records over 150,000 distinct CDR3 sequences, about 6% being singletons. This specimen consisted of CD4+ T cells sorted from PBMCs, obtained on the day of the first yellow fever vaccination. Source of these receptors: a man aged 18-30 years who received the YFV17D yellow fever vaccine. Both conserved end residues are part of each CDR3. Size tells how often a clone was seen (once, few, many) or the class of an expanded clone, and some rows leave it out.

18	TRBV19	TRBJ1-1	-	CASSIAPIRRTRSTEAFF
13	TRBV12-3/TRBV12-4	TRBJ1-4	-	CASSSPPGEKLFF
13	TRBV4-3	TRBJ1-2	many	CASSFRREDGYTF
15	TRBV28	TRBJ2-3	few	CASTLGGGRADTQYF
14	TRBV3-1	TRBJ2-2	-	CASSQEIATGELFF
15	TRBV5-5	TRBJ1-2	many	CASSLYHQAPYGYTF
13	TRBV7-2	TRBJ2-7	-	CASSNSGGYEQYF
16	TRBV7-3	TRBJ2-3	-	CDSSLGTSVDADTQYF
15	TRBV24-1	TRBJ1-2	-	CATTREGQGGYGYTF
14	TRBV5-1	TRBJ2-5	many	CASSLQGAGETQYF
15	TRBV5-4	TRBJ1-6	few	CAGTPPGSYNSPLHF
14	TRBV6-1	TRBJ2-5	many	CASSESSGGETQYF
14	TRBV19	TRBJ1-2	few	CATNPSAGPYGYTF
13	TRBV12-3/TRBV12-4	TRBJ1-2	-	CASCLGEGLGYTF
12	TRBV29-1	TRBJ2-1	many	CSVGDSYNEQFF
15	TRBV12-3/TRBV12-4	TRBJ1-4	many	CASSSWTADNEKLFF
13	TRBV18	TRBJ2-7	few	CASSPPGSDEQYF
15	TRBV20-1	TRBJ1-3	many	CSARERGRGRNTIYF
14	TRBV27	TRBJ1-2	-	CASSFPTGAGGYTF
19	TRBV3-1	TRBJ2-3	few	CASSLRPLIAGDAADTQYF